This T cell receptor (beta chain) was recorded in a study of T cell responses to AZD1222 COVID-19 vaccine. Study-wide points: The sample set comprised mostly white British donors with more females, and clonal diversity was possibly underestimated.

Method: immunoSEQ multiplex PCR; TCRdb's copy keeps in-frame clones and lacks some. Of more than 85,000 clones in the sample, roughly nine tenths are singletons; the top ten hold around 3%. The CDR3 covers 14 residues. The V gene's germline CDR1 is MNHEY and CDR2 SMNVEV (reference sequence). V was trimmed by 0 bases and J by 9 bases, leaving 12 bases between them. About this clone: Its antigen is as yet unknown.

Sample: peripheral blood, taken on day 0 of AZD1222 vaccination. This TCR was sampled from an adult in good health. The chain carries TRBV27 and TRBJ2-1; the D is unclear. The CDR3 DNA follows: TGTGCCAGCAGTTTATCCGGCGCGCAGAGTGAGCAGTTCTTC. This encodes CASSLSGAQSEQFF.